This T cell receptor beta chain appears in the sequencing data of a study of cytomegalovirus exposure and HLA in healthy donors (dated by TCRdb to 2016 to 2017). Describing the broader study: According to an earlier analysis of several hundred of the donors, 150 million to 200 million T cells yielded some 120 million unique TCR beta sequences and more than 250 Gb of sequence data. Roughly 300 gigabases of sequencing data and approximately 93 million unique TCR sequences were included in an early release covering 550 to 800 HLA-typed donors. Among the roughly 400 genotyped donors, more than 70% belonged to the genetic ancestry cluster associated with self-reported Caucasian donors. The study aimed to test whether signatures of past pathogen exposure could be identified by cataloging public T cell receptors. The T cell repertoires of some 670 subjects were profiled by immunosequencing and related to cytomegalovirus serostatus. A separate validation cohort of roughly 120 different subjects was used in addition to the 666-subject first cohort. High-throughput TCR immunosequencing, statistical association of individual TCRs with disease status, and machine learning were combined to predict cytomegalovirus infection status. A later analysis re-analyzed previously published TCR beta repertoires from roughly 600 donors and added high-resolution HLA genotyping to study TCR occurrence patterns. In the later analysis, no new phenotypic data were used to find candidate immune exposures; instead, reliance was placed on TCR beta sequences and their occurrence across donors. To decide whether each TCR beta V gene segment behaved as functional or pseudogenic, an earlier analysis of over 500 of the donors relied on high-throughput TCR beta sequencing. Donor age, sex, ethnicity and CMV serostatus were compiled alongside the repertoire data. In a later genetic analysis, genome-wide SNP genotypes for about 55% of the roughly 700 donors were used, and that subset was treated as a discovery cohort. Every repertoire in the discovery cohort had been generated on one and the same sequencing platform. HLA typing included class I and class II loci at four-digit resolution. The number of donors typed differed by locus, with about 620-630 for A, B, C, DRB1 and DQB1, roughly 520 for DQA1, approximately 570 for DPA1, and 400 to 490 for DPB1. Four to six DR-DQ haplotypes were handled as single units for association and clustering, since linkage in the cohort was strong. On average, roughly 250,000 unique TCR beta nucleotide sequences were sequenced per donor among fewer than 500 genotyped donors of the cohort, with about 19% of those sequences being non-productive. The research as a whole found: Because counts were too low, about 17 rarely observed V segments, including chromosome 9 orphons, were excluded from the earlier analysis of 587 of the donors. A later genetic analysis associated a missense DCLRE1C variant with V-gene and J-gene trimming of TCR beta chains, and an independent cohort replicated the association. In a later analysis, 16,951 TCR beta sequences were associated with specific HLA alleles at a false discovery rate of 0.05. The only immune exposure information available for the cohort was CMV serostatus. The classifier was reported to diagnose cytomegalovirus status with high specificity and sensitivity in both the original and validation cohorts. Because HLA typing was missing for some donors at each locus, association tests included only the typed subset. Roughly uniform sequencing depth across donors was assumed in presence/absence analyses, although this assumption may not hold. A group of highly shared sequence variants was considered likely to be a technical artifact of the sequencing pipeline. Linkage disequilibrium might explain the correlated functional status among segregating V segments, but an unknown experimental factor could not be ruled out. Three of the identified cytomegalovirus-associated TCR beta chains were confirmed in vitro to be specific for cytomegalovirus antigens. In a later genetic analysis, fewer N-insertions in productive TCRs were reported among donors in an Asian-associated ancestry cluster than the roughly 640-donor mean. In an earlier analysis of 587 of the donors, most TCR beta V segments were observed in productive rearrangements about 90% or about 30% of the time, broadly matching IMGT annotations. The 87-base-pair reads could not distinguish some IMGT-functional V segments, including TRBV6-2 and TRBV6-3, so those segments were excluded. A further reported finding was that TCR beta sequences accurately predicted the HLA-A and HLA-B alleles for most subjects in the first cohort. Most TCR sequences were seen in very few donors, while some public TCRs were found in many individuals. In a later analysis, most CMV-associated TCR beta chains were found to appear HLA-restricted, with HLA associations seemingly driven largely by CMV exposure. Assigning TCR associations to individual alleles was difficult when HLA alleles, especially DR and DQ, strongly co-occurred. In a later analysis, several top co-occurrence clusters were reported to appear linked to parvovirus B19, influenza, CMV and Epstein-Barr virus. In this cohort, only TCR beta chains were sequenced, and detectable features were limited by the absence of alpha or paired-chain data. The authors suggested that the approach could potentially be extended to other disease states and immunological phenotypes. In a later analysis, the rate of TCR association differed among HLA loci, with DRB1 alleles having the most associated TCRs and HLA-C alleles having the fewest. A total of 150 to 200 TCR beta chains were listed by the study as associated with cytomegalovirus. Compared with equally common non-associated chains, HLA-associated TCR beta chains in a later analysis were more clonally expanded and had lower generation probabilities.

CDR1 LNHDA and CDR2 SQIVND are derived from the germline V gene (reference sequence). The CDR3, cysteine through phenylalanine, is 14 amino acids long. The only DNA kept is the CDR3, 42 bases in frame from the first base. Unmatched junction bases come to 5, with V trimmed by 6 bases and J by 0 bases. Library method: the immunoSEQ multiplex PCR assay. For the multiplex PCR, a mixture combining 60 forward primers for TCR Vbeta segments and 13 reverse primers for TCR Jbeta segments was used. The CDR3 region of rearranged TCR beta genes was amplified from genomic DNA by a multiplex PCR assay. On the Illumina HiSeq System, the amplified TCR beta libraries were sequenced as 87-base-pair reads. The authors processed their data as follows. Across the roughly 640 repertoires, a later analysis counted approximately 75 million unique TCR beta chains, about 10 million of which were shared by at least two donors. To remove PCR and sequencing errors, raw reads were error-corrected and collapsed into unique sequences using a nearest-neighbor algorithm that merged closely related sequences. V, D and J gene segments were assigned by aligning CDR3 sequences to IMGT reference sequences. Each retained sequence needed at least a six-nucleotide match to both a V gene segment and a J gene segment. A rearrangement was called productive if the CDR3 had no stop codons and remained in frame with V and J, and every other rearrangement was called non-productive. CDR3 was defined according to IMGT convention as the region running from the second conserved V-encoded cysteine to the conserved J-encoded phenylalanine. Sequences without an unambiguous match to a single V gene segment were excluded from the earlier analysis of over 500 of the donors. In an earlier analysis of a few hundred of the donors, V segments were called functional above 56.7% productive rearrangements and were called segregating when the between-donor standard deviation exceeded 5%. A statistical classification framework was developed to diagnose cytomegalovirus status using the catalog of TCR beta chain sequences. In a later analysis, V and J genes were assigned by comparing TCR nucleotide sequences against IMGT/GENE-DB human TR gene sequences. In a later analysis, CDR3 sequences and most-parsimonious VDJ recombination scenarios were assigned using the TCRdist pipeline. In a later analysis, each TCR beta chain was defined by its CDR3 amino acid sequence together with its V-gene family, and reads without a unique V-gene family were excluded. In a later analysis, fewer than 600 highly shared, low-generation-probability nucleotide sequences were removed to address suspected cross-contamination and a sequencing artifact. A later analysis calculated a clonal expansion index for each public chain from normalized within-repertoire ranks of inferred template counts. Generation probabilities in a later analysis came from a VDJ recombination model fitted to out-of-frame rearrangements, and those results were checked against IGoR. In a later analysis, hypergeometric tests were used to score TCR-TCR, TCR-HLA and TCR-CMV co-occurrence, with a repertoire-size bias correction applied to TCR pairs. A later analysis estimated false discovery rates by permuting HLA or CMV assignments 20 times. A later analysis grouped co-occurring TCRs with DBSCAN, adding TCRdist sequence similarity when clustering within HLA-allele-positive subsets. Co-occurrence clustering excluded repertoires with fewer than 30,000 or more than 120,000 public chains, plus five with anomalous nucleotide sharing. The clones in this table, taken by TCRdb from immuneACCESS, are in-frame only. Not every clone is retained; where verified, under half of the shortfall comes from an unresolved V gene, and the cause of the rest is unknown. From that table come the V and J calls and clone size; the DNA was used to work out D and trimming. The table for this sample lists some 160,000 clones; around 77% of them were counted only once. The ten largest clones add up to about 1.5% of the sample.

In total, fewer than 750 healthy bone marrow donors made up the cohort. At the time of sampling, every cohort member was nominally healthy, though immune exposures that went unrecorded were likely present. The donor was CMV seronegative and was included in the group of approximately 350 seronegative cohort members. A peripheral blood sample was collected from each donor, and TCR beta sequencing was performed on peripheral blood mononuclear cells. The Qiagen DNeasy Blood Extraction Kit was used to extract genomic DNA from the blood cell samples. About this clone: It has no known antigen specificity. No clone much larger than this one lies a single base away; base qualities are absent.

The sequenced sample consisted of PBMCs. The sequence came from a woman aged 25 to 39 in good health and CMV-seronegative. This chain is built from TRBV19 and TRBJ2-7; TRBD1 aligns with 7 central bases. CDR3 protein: CASSRGQSSYEQYF. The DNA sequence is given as TGTGCCAGTAGCCGGGGACAGAGCTCCTACGAGCAGTACTTC. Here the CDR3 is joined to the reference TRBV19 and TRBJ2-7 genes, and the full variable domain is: DGGITQSPKYLFRKEGQNVTLSCEQNLNHDAMYWYRQDPGQGLRLIYYSQIVNDFQKGDIAEGYSVSREKKESFPLTVTSAQKNPTAFYLCASSRGQSSYEQYFGPGTRLTVT.